This T cell receptor (beta chain) is from a study of cytomegalovirus exposure and HLA in healthy donors. The overall study: A later analysis reported the roughly 120 validation repertoires used the same platform as the 666 first-cohort repertoires. Findings and caveats of the study: The authors listed 164 TCR beta chains as cytomegalovirus-associated.

Profiled with immunoSEQ multiplex PCR; TCRdb holds only in-frame clones, not every one. Among approximately 230,000 clones listed, roughly 87% were seen once. Between the trimmed V and J ends, which lost 4 bases and 2 bases, there was a span of 15 bases. The V gene's germline CDR1 is MNHEY and CDR2 SMNVEV (reference sequence). This CDR3 is built from 16 residues. Details on this clone: The antigen remains undetermined.

This sequence joins TRBV27 and TRBJ2-1; D perhaps matches TRBD1 (5 bases). The sequenced sample consisted of PBMCs. The sequence came from a man aged 18 to 30 in good health and CMV-seropositive. The CDR3 DNA reads as TGTGCCAGCAGTTCAAGCCCCGACAGACCCTACAATGAGCAGTTCTTC. Translation gives CASSSSPDRPYNEQFF.